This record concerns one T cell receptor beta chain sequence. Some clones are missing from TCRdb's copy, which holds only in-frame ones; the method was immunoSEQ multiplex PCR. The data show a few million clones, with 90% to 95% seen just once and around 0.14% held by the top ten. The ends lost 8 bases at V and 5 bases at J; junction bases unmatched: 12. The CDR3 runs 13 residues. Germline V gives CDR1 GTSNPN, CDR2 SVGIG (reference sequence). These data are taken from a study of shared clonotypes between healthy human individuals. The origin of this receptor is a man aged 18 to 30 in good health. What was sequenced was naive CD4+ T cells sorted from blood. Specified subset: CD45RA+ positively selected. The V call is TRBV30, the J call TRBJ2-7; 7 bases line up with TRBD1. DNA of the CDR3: TGTGCCCTAGGCAAGGGGGCGTCCAACGAGCAGTACTTC. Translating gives CALGKGASNEQYF.